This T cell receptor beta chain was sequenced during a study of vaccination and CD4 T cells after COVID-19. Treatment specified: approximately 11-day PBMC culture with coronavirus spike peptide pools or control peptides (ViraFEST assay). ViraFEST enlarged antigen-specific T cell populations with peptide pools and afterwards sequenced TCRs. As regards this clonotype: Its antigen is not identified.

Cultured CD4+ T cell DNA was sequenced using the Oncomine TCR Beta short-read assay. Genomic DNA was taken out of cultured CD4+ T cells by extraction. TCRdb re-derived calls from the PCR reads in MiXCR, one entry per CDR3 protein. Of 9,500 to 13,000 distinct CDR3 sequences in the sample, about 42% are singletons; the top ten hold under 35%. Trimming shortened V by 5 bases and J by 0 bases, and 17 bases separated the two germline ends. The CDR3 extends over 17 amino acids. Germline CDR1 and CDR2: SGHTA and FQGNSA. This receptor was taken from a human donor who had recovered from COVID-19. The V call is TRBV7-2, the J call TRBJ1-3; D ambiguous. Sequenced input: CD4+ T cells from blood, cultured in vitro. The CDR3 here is CASSAFPVGASGNTIYF. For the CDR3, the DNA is TGTGCCAGCAGCGCTTTTCCGGTGGGAGCCTCTGGAAACACCATATATTTT.